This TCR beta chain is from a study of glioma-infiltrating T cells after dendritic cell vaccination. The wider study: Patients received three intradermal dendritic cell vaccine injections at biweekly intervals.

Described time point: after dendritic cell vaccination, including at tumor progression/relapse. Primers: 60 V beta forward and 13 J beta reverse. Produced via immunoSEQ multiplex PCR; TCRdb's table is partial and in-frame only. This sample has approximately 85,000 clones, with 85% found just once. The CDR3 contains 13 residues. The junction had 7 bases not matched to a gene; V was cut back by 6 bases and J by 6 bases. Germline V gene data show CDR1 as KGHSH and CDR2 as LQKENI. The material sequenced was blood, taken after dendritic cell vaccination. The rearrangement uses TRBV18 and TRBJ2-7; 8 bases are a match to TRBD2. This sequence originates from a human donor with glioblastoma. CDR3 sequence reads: CASSPAGVREQYF. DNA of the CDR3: TGTGCCAGCTCCCCAGCGGGGGTACGCGAGCAGTACTTC.